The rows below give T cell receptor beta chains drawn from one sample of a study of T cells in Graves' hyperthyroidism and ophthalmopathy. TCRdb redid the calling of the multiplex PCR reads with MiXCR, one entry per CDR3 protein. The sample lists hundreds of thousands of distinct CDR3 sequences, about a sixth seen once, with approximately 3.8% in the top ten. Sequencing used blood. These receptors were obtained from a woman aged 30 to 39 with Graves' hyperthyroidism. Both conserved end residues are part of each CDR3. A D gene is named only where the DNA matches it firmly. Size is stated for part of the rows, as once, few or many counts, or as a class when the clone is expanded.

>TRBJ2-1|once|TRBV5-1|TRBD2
TGCGCCAGCAGCTTGACTAGCGGGAGGCCATCCCCTTCCAATGAGCAGTTCTTC
CASSLTSGRPSPSNEQFF
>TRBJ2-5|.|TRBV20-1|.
TGCAGTGCAGCCCTAGAGACCCAGTACTTC
CSAALETQYF
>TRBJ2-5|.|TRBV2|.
TGTGCCAGCAGTGAAAGGGCCCCGGGGACCCAGTACTTC
CASSERAPGTQYF
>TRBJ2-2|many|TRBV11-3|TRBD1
TGTGCCAGCAGCGCGCCGGGACAGGGTTCCGGGGAGCTGTTTTTT
CASSAPGQGSGELFF
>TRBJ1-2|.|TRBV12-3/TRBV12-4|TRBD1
TGTGCCAGCACCGGTGGCGTTTTCCGGGACAGGGGTTTAGATGGCTACACCTTC
CASTGGVFRDRGLDGYTF
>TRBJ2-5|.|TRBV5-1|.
TGCGCCAGCAGCTTTGTCACAGGGACCCAAGAGACCCAGTACTTC
CASSFVTGTQETQYF
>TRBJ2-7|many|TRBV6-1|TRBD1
TGTGCCAGCAGTCGTGACAGGGGTTGGGACGAGCAGTACTTC
CASSRDRGWDEQYF
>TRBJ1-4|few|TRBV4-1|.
TGCGCCAGCAGCCACCTACTTAGGCATGAAAAACTGTTTTTT
CASSHLLRHEKLFF
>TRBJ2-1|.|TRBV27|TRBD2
TGTGCCAGCAGCAATCTCAGAGCGGGACTCCACAATGAGCAGTTCTTC
CASSNLRAGLHNEQFF
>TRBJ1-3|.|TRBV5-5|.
TGTGCCAGCAGCTTGGATTGGGGCAGGGGCCTTCCTGGAAACACCATATATTTT
CASSLDWGRGLPGNTIYF
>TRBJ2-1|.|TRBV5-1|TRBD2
TGCGCCAGCAGCTTGGGTAACAGCGGGAGTTACTACAATGAGCAGTTCTTC
CASSLGNSGSYYNEQFF
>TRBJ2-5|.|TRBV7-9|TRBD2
TGTGCCAGCAGCTTACGGACTAGCGGTACCCAAGAGACCCAGTACTTC
CASSLRTSGTQETQYF
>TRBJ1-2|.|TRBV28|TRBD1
TGTGCCAGCAGTGGGTCGGGACAGGGGGCGGGAGGCTACACCTTC
CASSGSGQGAGGYTF
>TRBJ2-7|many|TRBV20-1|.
TGCAGTGCTAGAAGACGGGAGAGCTCCTACGAGCAGTACTTC
CSARRRESSYEQYF
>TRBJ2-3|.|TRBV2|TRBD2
TGTGCCAGCAGTACTCTAGCGGGCCTACGCACAGATACGCAGTATTTT
CASSTLAGLRTDTQYF
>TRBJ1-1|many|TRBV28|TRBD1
TGTGCCAGCACCCTTCGCACAGGGGAACTCACTGAAGCTTTCTTT
CASTLRTGELTEAFF
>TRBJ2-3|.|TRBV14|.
TGTGCCAGCAGCCAAGATGGACAAAGCACAGATACGCAGTATTTT
CASSQDGQSTDTQYF
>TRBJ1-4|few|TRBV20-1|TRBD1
TGCAGTGCCCCCCCCGCCGGGACAGTCTATGAAAAACTGTTTTTT
CSAPPAGTVYEKLFF
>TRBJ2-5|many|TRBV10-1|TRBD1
TGCGCCAGCAGTGGTCACAGGGGCCGCGAAGAGACCCAGTACTTC
CASSGHRGREETQYF
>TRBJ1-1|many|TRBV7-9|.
TGTGCCAGCATCTTGCAGGGCACGAACACTGAAGCTTTCTTT
CASILQGTNTEAFF